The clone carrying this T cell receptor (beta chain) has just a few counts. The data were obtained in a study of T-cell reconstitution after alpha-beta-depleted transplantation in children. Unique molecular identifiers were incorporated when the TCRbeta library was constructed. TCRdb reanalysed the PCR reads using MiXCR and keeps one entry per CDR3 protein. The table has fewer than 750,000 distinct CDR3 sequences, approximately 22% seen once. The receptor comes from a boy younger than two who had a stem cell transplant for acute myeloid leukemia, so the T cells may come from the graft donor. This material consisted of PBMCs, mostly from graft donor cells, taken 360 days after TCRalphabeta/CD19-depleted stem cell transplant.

CDR3 DNA sequence: TGTGCCAGCAGCCACAGGGGGCCCTACAATGAGCAGTTCTTC. The encoded protein is CASSHRGPYNEQFF. This chain joins TRBV25-1 and TRBJ2-1; 9 bases align to TRBD1. The J segment lost 2 bases and the V segment lost 6 bases, leaving 2 bases of the junction unmatched. The CDR3 is made up of 14 amino acids. From germline, CDR1 is MGHDK and CDR2 SYGVNS.